This T cell receptor (beta chain) was documented in a study of shared clonotypes between healthy human individuals. Overall study results and limits: Incomplete sequencing of sorted subsets was indicated by rarefaction despite large depth.

Participating donors were healthy, HIV-negative adults free of recent acute infections or vaccinations. It was into CD45RA+ naive and CD45RA-negative memory subsets that the CD4+ cells were split. Trimming shortened V by 4 bases and J by 13 bases, and 19 bases separated the two germline ends. This CDR3 region has 14 residues. Germline V gives CDR1 SGHDN, CDR2 FVKESK. Comments on this clone: Its target is unknown.

Replicate PCRs from sorted subsets contained approximately 190 ng DNA, which is some 30,000 T cell genomes. Profiling relied on immunoSEQ multiplex PCR, and the TCRdb table lists in-frame clones only, not all of them. The sample lists 900,000 to 1,200,000 clones, about 80% occurring once. The clonotype was recovered from a man aged 18-30 years in good health. Some clones in this sample may be carry-over from other donors' samples. The chain carries TRBV14 and TRBJ2-2, with D maybe TRBD2 (5 bases). Sequences were obtained from memory CD4+ T cells from PBMCs. Documented subset: CD45RA-negative fraction. CDR3 bases: TGTGCCAGCAGCCCATATCTTACCGGGGTTGCGCTGTTTTTT. It encodes CASSPYLTGVALFF.